This TCR beta chain appears in the sequencing data of a study of T cell repertoires in cytomegalovirus infection. Notes on the study in general: CMV carriers having the relevant HLA were flagged by cumulative public TCR beta family frequency.

MiXCR was run by TCRdb on the reads, yielding one entry per CDR3 protein. Among approximately 750,000 distinct CDR3 sequences listed, less than 40% were seen once. The CDR3 spans 17 residues. Losses at the gene ends were 5 bases for V and 9 bases for J; bases not matched to a gene: 13. The germline CDR1 and CDR2 sequences are MNHNY and SVGAGI (reference sequence). This clonotype was seen a few times. What it binds is unknown. The V and J genes are TRBV6-6 and TRBJ2-1; 13 nucleotides line up with TRBD2. This receptor was identified in a human donor in good health (CMV status not recorded). Some clones in this sample may be carry-over from other donors' samples. Sequences were obtained from PBMCs. The CDR3 DNA reads as TGTGCCAGCAGTAAAAGCTTGGGACTAGCGGGAAAGGGTGAGCAGTTCTTC. This codes for CASSKSLGLAGKGEQFF.